The 17 T cell receptor beta chains below come from one sample, sequenced in a study of CD8+ T cells in alopecia areata. Sequencing templates came from extracted RNA that was reverse transcribed into cDNA. The protocol was immunoSEQ multiplex PCR, while the TCRdb copy is restricted to in-frame clones and leaves out a portion. The top ten hold under 25% of the sample, which has roughly 110,000 clones, less than 90% seen once. Treatment indicated: oral pan-JAK inhibitor, 5-10 mg twice daily. The input for sequencing was CD8+ T cells sorted from blood, taken at week 24, from a patient treated with tofacitinib. These receptors came from a human donor with alopecia areata.

The chain couples TRBV6-5 to TRBJ1-4; no reliable D call. Germline lookup yields CDR1 MNHEY and CDR2 SVGAGI. The CDR3 has 13 amino acids. Trimming cost V 1 base and J 3 bases, with 3 bases left between them. This CDR3 is CASSYYPNEKLFF. CDR3 sequence (DNA): TGTGCCAGCAGTTACTATCCTAATGAAAAACTGTTTTTT.

The chain joins TRBV30 to TRBJ2-7; TRBD1 aligns across 9 bases. Germline loops: CDR1 GTSNPN, CDR2 SVGIG (reference sequence). The length of the CDR3 is 17 residues. Germline trimming cut 0 bases from V and 0 bases from J; bases unmatched to any gene: 9. The CDR3 DNA reads as TGTGCCTGGAGTGTACTGCCGGGACAGGGTAGCTCCTACGAGCAGTACTTC. This gives the protein CAWSVLPGQGSSYEQYF.

This clone was seen once. This chain connects TRBV15 to TRBJ2-6, with D possibly being TRBD1 (6 bases). This CDR3 has 18 residues. Germline V gene lookup returns CDR1 LNHNV and CDR2 YYDKDF (reference sequence). Trimming left V 0 bases short and J 0 bases short, with 12 bases between. For the CDR3, the DNA is TGTGCCACCAGCAGAGACCGGACAGCCTACTCTGGGGCCAACGTCCTGACTTTC. Amino acid sequence: CATSRDRTAYSGANVLTF.

The chain uses TRBV6-5 and TRBJ1-1; D unresolved. Per the germline V gene, CDR1 is MNHEY and CDR2 is SVGAGI. The CDR3 extends over 13 amino acids. The ends were cut back, 6 bases at V and 1 base at J, with 9 bases in the middle. The chain's CDR3 is CASSVGENTEAFF. The DNA for the CDR3 is TGTGCCAGCAGCGTCGGGGAGAACACTGAAGCTTTCTTT.

The chain couples TRBV27 to TRBJ1-2; the match to TRBD1 covers 7 bases. V lost 6 bases, J lost 3 bases, and 4 bases stayed unmatched. The CDR3 covers 13 residues. Germline values: CDR1 MNHEY, CDR2 SMNVEV (reference sequence). The CDR3 sequence is CASSPGTDYGYTF. DNA of the CDR3: TGTGCCAGCAGCCCCGGGACAGACTATGGCTACACCTTC.

This chain links TRBV5-3 with TRBJ2-7, with 10 bases lining up with TRBD2. TRBV5-3 is sorted into the ORF group, with uncertain function. After removal of 2 bases from V and 2 bases from J, the junction contained 4 bases not matched to a gene. This CDR3 comprises 15 residues. The DNA for the CDR3 is TGTGCCAGAAGCTTTCCGGGACTAGCGACCTACGAGCAGTACTTC. Its protein product is CARSFPGLATYEQYF.

This sequence joins TRBV30 and TRBJ1-2, with D uncertain. The germline CDR1 and CDR2 sequences are GTSNPN and SVGIG (reference sequence). The CDR3 covers 15 residues. V was trimmed by 1 base and J by 5 bases, leaving 17 bases between them. This chain's CDR3 is CAWSGIDLGRYGYTF. CDR3 sequence (DNA): TGTGCCTGGAGTGGAATTGACCTCGGACGGTATGGCTACACCTTC.

The chain joins TRBV7-9 to TRBJ1-2, with D possibly being TRBD1 (6 bases). This CDR3 is 12 amino acids long. Between the trimmed V and J ends, which lost 5 bases and 7 bases, there was a span of 11 bases. CDR1 is SEHNR and CDR2 is FQNEAQ in the germline V gene (reference sequence). CDR3 nucleotide sequence: TGTGCCAGCAGCCTTGCGGACAGTGGCTACACCTTC. This codes for CASSLADSGYTF.

This clone was found once. This chain joins TRBV7-9 and TRBJ2-1; the match to TRBD2 covers 7 bases. The germline V gene has CDR1 SEHNR and CDR2 FQNEAQ (reference sequence). This CDR3 comprises 15 residues. J was trimmed by 9 bases and V by 5 bases; bases with no gene match: 13. CDR3 bases: TGTGCCAGCAGCCACCCGCGTGCGGGGGAGGGTGAGCAGTTCTTC. It codes for CASSHPRAGEGEQFF.

Only one count was recorded for this clone. The gene calls are TRBV27 and TRBJ1-1, with a possible D match to TRBD1 (5 bases). The CDR3 loop spans 13 amino acids. Germline V gene sequence: CDR1 MNHEY, CDR2 SMNVEV (reference sequence). V lost 3 bases and J lost 6, with 11 bases in between. CDR3 sequence reads: CASSFAGGAEAFF. The CDR3 DNA reads TGTGCCAGCAGTTTTGCGGGGGGGGCTGAAGCTTTCTTT.

The CDR3 nucleotides are TGTGCCAGCAGCCAACAGACTAGCGTCTACGAGCAGTACTTC. This encodes CASSQQTSVYEQYF. The chain is built from TRBV14 and TRBJ2-5; 8 bases are shared with TRBD2. The end of the DNA is better explained by TRBJ2-7, so the J call may be wrong. This CDR3 is 14 amino acids long. The germline CDR1 and CDR2 sequences are SGHDN and FVKESK.

The V call is TRBV5-1, the J call TRBJ2-7; unclear D gene. The CDR3 extends over 15 amino acids. Germline V CDR1 and CDR2: SGHRS, YFSETQ. V gave up 0 bases and J gave up 2 bases, with 12 bases separating them. CDR3 in DNA: TGCGCCAGCAGCTTGGCCTACGCTAACCCCTACGAGCAGTACTTC. It codes for CASSLAYANPYEQYF.

This chain links TRBV7-6 with TRBJ2-7; a weak D match, TRBD1 (5 bases). The CDR3 is 17 residues long. Between the trimmed V and J ends, which lost 5 bases and 0 bases, there was a span of 20 bases. CDR1 SGHVS and CDR2 FNYEAQ come from the germline V gene. The CDR3 protein is CASSPPRPATASYEQYF. In DNA, the CDR3 is TGTGCCAGCAGCCCTCCACGGCCGGCGACAGCCTCCTACGAGCAGTACTTC.

This rearrangement joins TRBV10-3 to TRBJ2-7; D not resolved. The CDR3 is 16 residues long. Deletions cut 2 bases from V and 6 bases from J, with 20 bases between. The germline gives CDR1 ENHRY, CDR2 SYGVKD. In nucleotides, the CDR3 is TGTGCCATCAGTGAGCTCCACGGTGGGGAAGGGTCCGAGCAGTACTTC. Protein sequence: CAISELHGGEGSEQYF.

This chain links TRBV11-2 with TRBJ2-1; D possibly corresponds to TRBD2 (5 bases). Germline values: CDR1 SGHAT, CDR2 FQNNGV. This CDR3 contains 13 residues. Trimming cost V 1 base and J 4 bases, with 5 bases left between them. The CDR3 reads CASSLVAYNEQFF. CDR3 sequence (DNA): TGTGCCAGCAGCTTAGTAGCGTACAATGAGCAGTTCTTC.

The chain is built from TRBV7-8 and TRBJ2-6; the match to TRBD1 covers 7 bases. The CDR3 extends over 18 amino acids. CDR1 and CDR2 (germline): SGHVS, FQNEAQ. Trimming removed 1 base from V and 0 bases from J; junction bases left unmatched: 6. Here the CDR3 DNA reads TGTGCCAGCAGCTTAGGGGCAGGGGGTTCCTCTGGGGCCAACGTCCTGACTTTC. Its protein product is CASSLGAGGSSGANVLTF.

This chain links TRBV6-5 with TRBJ2-1; D is possibly TRBD2 (6 bases). Per germline, CDR1 MNHEY and CDR2 SVGAGI. V shed 6 bases and J shed 1 base, with 10 bases lying between them. There are 14 residues in the CDR3. The CDR3 nucleotides are TGTGCCAGCAGCTGGAGGGGATCCTACAATGAGCAGTTCTTC. It is translated as CASSWRGSYNEQFF.